The rows below give T cell receptor beta chains drawn from one sample of a study of identical twins. Each CDR3 protein is one row after TCRdb ran MiXCR on the 5' RACE reads. The sample lists about 530,000 distinct CDR3 sequences, 20% to 25% occurring once. These records were also assigned to another study, of yellow fever vaccine responses in identical twins.

Sequenced material: CD4+ T cells sorted from blood. All receptors come from a young woman in good health. Both conserved end residues are part of each CDR3. D genes are given only for firm matches. Clone size appears in some rows only: once, few, many, or a class for an expanded clone.

size: .; V: TRBV28; J: TRBJ1-6; D: .; CDR3: CASRGPSYNSPLHF; DNA: TGTGCCAGCCGTGGGCCGTCCTATAATTCACCCCTCCACTTT
size: many; V: TRBV4-2; J: TRBJ1-6; D: .; CDR3: CASSQDVRVGGSPLHF; DNA: TGTGCCAGCAGCCAAGATGTAAGGGTAGGGGGATCACCCCTCCACTTT
size: .; V: TRBV4-1; J: TRBJ2-5; D: TRBD2; CDR3: CASGGLAGKTQYF; DNA: TGCGCCAGCGGCGGACTAGCGGGGAAGACCCAGTACTTC
size: .; V: TRBV6-1; J: TRBJ2-2; D: .; CDR3: CASRAGSNTGELFF; DNA: TGTGCCAGCCGAGCAGGGTCGAACACCGGGGAGCTGTTTTTT
size: .; V: TRBV3-1; J: TRBJ2-7; D: TRBD2; CDR3: CASVGRGGRAAEQYF; DNA: TGTGCCAGCGTCGGCCGAGGTGGGAGGGCCGCCGAGCAGTACTTC
size: many; V: TRBV7-9; J: TRBJ1-1; D: .; CDR3: CASSPGGDTEAFF; DNA: TGTGCCAGCAGCCCTGGAGGGGACACTGAAGCTTTCTTT
size: few; V: TRBV5-5; J: TRBJ1-1; D: .; CDR3: CASSRNLYTGDTEAFF; DNA: TGTGCCAGCAGCCGAAACCTTTATACGGGGGACACTGAAGCTTTCTTT
size: few; V: TRBV28; J: TRBJ2-7; D: .; CDR3: CASSLFRQGKSYEQYF; DNA: TGTGCCAGCAGTTTATTTAGGCAGGGAAAATCCTACGAGCAGTACTTC
size: .; V: TRBV29-1; J: TRBJ1-1; D: .; CDR3: CSVMPGGAATEAFF; DNA: TGCAGCGTAATGCCGGGGGGCGCGGCCACTGAAGCTTTCTTT
size: few; V: TRBV3-1; J: TRBJ1-2; D: .; CDR3: CASSQSTANYGYTF; DNA: TGTGCCAGCAGCCAATCAACAGCTAACTATGGCTACACCTTC
size: few; V: TRBV5-1; J: TRBJ2-1; D: TRBD2; CDR3: CASSSGLAGKNEQFF; DNA: TGCGCCAGCAGCTCGGGACTAGCGGGAAAGAATGAGCAGTTCTTC
size: .; V: TRBV5-1; J: TRBJ1-2; D: TRBD1; CDR3: CASSELSGGDYGYTF; DNA: TGCGCCAGCAGCGAGTTGTCAGGGGGTGACTATGGCTACACCTTC
size: few; V: TRBV24-1; J: TRBJ2-5; D: TRBD1; CDR3: CATAGTGMETQYF; DNA: TGTGCCACCGCCGGGACAGGGATGGAGACCCAGTACTTC
size: .; V: TRBV20-1; J: TRBJ2-1; D: TRBD2; CDR3: CSASQTSGRGEQFF; DNA: TGCAGTGCGTCCCAGACTAGCGGGAGGGGTGAGCAGTTCTTC
size: .; V: TRBV12-3/TRBV12-4; J: TRBJ2-5; D: .; CDR3: CASSPGAGQQETQYF; DNA: TGTGCCAGCAGTCCTGGGGCGGGACAACAGGAGACCCAGTACTTC
size: many; V: TRBV29-1; J: TRBJ2-1; D: TRBD2; CDR3: CSVAGLAGDNEQFF; DNA: TGCAGCGTTGCCGGACTAGCAGGCGACAATGAGCAGTTCTTC
size: few; V: TRBV27; J: TRBJ2-1; D: .; CDR3: CASSFSQASSYNEQFF; DNA: TGTGCCAGCAGTTTCTCACAGGCCTCCTCCTACAATGAGCAGTTCTTC
size: .; V: TRBV7-9; J: TRBJ1-4; D: .; CDR3: CASSSGSGNEKLFF; DNA: TGTGCCAGCAGTTCAGGGTCTGGGAATGAAAAACTGTTTTTT
size: .; V: TRBV3-1; J: TRBJ2-4; D: TRBD2; CDR3: CASSYDGLGAKNIQYF; DNA: TGTGCCAGCAGCTACGACGGACTAGGAGCCAAAAACATTCAGTACTTC
size: .; V: TRBV7-9; J: TRBJ2-3; D: TRBD1; CDR3: CASSWDRGGTDTQYF; DNA: TGTGCCAGCAGCTGGGACAGGGGAGGCACAGATACGCAGTATTTT